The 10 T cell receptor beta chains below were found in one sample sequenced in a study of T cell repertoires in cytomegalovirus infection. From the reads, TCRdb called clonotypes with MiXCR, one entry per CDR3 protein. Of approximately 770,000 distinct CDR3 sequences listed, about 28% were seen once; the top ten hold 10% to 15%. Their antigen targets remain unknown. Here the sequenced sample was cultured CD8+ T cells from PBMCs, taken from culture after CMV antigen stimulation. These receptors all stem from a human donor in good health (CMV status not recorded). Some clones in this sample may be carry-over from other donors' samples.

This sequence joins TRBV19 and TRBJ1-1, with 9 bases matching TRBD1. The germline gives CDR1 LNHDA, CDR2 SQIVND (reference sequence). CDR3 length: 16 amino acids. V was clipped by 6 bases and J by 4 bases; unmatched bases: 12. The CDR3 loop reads CASRNRGQKRGTEAFF. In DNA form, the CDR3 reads TGTGCCAGTAGAAACAGGGGGCAAAAGAGGGGCACTGAAGCTTTCTTT.

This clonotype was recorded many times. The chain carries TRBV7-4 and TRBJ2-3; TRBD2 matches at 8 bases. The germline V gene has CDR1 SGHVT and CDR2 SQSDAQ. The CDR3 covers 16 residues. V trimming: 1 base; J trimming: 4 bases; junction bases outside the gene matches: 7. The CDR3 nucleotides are TGTGCCAGCAGCTTAGGACGGGGGGGCCCTGCAGATACGCAGTATTTT. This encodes CASSLGRGGPADTQYF.

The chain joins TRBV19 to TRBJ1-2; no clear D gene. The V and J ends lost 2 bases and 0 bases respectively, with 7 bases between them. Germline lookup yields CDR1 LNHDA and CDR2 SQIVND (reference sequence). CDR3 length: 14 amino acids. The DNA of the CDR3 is TGTGCCAGTAGTATATTCAGCACTAACTATGGCTACACCTTC. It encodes CASSIFSTNYGYTF. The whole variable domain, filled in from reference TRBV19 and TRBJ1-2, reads DGGITQSPKYLFRKEGQNVTLSCEQNLNHDAMYWYRQDPGQGLRLIYYSQIVNDFQKGDIAEGYSVSREKKESFPLTVTSAQKNPTAFYLCASSIFSTNYGYTFGSGTRLTVV.

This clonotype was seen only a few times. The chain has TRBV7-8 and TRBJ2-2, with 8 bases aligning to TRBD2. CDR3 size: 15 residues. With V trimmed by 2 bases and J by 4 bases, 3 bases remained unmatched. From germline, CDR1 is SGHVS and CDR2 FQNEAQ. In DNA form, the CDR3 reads TGTGCCAGCAGCTTAACGGGGGGGATCACCGGGGAGCTGTTTTTT. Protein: CASSLTGGITGELFF.

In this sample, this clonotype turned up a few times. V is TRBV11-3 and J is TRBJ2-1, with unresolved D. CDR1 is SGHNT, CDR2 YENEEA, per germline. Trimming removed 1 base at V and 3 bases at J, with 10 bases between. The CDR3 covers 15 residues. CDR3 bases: TGTGCCAGCAGCTTAGGGACCTCCAACTACAATGAGCAGTTCTTC. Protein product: CASSLGTSNYNEQFF.

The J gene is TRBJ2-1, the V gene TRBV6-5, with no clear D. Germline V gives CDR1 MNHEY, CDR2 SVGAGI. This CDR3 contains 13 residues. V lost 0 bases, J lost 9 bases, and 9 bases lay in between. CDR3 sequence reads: CASSYSINGEQFF. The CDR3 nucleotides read TGTGCCAGCAGTTACTCGATCAACGGTGAGCAGTTCTTC.

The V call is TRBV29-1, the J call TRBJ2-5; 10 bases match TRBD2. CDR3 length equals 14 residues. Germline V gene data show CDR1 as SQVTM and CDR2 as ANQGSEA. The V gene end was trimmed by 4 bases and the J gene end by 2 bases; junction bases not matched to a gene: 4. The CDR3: CSVVVAGGQETQYF. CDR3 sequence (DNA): TGCAGCGTTGTTGTAGCGGGGGGACAAGAGACCCAGTACTTC.

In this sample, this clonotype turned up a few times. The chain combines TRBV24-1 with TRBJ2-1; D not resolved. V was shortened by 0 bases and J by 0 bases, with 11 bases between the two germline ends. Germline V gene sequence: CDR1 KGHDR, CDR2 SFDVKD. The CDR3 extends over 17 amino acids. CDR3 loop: CATSDLVGLSSYNEQFF. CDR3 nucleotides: TGTGCCACCAGTGATTTGGTAGGGTTGAGCTCCTACAATGAGCAGTTCTTC.

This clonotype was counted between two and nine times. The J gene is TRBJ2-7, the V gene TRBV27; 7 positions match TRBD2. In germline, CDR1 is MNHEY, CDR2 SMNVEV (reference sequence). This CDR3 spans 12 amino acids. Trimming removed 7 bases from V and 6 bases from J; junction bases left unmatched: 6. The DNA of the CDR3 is TGTGCCAGCATTAAGGGGACTACCGAGCAGTACTTC. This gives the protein CASIKGTTEQYF.

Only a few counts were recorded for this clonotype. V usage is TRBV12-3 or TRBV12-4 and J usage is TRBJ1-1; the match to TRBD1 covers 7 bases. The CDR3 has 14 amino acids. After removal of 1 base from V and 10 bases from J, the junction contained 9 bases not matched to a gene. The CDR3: CASSLDYRGNPAFF. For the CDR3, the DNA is TGTGCCAGCAGTTTAGACTACAGGGGAAACCCAGCTTTCTTT.